This record covers a single T cell receptor (beta chain). No antigen is known for it. The CDR3 numbers 16 residues from cysteine through phenylalanine. No DNA is listed. From a lookup of the germline V gene, CDR1 and CDR2 are KGHSH and LQKENI. Data came from a NextSeq 550. The Human TCR Profiling Kit (MiLaboratory) was used to make UMI-labeled 5' RACE TRB cDNA libraries. cDNA synthesis used the entire amount of extracted RNA, and PCR amplification then used the entire amount of cDNA produced. Libraries were prepared in parallel with an identical number of PCR cycles. As for how the authors treated the data: With a minimum of two reads required per UMI, MIGEC and MiXCR pulled out about 52,000 +/- 9,100 unique UMI-labeled TRB cDNA molecules from each library. On average, 40,000 +/- 10,000 functional in-frame TRB CDR3 nucleotide clonotypes lacking stop codons were found per library. After downsampling to 5000 UMI-labeled TRB molecules per sample, diversity metrics, including normalized Shannon-Wiener and Chao1, were computed in VDJtools. VDJtools computed clonotype-size-weighted physicochemical properties of the central five CDR3 residues: interaction energy, strength, volume and Kidera factor 4. Following TCRdb reprocessing, every CDR3 protein sequence forms one entry, and DNA is not provided. These V and J calls are TCRdb output, not the study's own analysis. Per the sample table, the count is approximately 88,000 distinct CDR3 sequences. The ten biggest clones cover almost 0.55% of the sample.

For each CD8+ T cell subset, flow sorting was done in triplicate, and a few hundred thousand cells per subset went directly into RLT lysis buffer. To keep memory contaminants out, a stringent definition of naive CD8+ T cells was applied: CD45RO-CCR7+CD27+CD95-. Peripheral blood mononuclear cells were isolated from buffy coats by standard density gradient centrifugation. A FACSAria III was used to flow-sort naive CXCR3-negative and CXCR3-positive CD8+ T cells. Total RNA was extracted from sorted cells using an RNeasy Mini Kit. The source of the sample is a study of CXCR3-negative and CXCR3-positive naive CD8 T cells (dated by TCRdb to between 2018 and 2021). In terms of the full investigation: In total, 120 million to 150 million TRB reads were obtained, which works out to roughly 1.5 +/- 0.3 million reads per library. Diversity and physicochemical repertoire analyses covered 11 donors pooled from two independent experiments. The TRBV-TRBJ cluster analysis covered naive subsets from five or six donors and memory cells from 3 donors.

The study at large found these results: Repertoire diversity was comparably high in both naive subsets but much lower in memory CD8+ T cells. Compared with CXCR3-negative naive cells, CXCR3-positive naive cells had TRB CDR3s with higher hydrophobicity (lower Kidera factor 4), lower energy, and higher strength and volume indices. Similar TRBV-TRBJ usage was shown by naive CXCR3-negative and CXCR3-positive cells from the same donor, whereas distinct patterns were shown by memory cells. Surface CD5, linked to self-reactivity in mice, was comparable between naive subsets; TCR interaction strength was therefore also inferred from TRB CDR3 physicochemical properties. Because CXCR3 expression was partially decreased after cryopreservation, freshly isolated PBMCs were used for most assays.

The TCR sequence derives from a human donor in good health. Some clones in this sample may be carry-over from other donors' samples. This receptor chain uses TRBV18 and TRBJ1-1; TCRdb outputs TRBD1, but without DNA this stays unchecked. Material for sequencing was naive CXCR3+ CD8+ T cells from blood. Per the publication, the cell subset or site label means: CD45RO-CCR7+CD27+CD95- naive CD8+ T cells expressing CXCR3 (TNR3+). The CDR3 protein is CASSPSRQGLDTEAFF.